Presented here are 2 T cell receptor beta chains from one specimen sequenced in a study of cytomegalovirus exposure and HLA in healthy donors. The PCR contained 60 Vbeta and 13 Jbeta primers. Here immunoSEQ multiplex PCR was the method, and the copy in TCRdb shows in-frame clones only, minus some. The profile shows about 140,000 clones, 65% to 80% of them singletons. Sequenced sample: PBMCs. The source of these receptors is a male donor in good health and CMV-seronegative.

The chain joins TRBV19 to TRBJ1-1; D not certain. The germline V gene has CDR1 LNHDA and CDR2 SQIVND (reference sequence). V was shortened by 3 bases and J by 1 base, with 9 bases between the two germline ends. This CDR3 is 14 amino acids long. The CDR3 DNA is TGTGCCAGTAGTATTAGTCCTGGGAACACTGAAGCTTTCTTT. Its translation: CASSISPGNTEAFF.

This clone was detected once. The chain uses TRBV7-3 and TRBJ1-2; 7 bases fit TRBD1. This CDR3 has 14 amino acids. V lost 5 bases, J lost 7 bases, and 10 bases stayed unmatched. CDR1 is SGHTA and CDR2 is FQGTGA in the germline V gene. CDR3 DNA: TGTGCCAGCAGCCCCGCGCCTCCAGGGGGTGGCTACACCTTC. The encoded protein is CASSPAPPGGGYTF. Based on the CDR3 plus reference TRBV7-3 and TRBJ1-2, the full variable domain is GAGVSQTPSNKVTEKGKYVELRCDPISGHTALYWYRQSLGQGPEFLIYFQGTGAADDSGLPNDRFFAVRPEGSVSTLKIQRTERGDSAVYLCASSPAPPGGGYTFGSGTRLTVV.